The 32 T cell receptor beta chains listed next were all sequenced from one sample in a study of monozygotic twins with inflammatory bowel disease. TCRdb re-analyzed the 5' RACE reads; it lists each CDR3 protein once, without DNA. The listing records around 450,000 distinct CDR3 sequences. Sequencing was performed on blood. The receptor source for this set is a human donor with ulcerative colitis or Crohn's disease, or a healthy co-twin of an affected twin (not recorded which).

The chain combines TRBV5-1 with TRBJ2-1. CDR3 size: 14 residues. Germline CDR1 is SGHRS and CDR2 is YFSETQ. The CDR3 sequence: CASSLGTGNGEQFF.

V and J are TRBV5-4 and TRBJ1-1; checking the TCRdb D call of TRBD1 is not possible without DNA. The length of the CDR3 is 18 residues. Germline CDR1 is SGHNT and CDR2 is YYREEE (reference sequence). This CDR3 is CASSLPGQGNPMNTEAFF. Drawing the rest from reference TRBV5-4 and TRBJ1-1, the complete variable domain is ETGVTQSPTHLIKTRGQQVTLRCSSQSGHNTVSWYQQALGQGPQFIFQYYREEENGRGNFPPRFSGLQFPNYSSELNVNALELDDSALYLCASSLPGQGNPMNTEAFFGQGTRLTVV.

V and J are TRBV6-6 and TRBJ1-2; TCRdb outputs TRBD1, but without DNA this stays unchecked. The CDR3 is made up of 13 amino acids. The V gene's germline CDR1 is MNHNY and CDR2 SVGAGI (reference sequence). The CDR3: CASSFGTTYGYTF.

The chain combines TRBV7-2 with TRBJ2-5; with no DNA, the TCRdb D assignment of TRBD2 cannot be verified. The CDR3 is made up of 15 amino acids. Germline values: CDR1 SGHTA, CDR2 FQGNSA. CDR3 protein: CASRSPGLAAETQYF.

The chain uses TRBV7-9 and TRBJ1-2. Germline CDR1 and CDR2: SEHNR and FQNEAQ (reference sequence). The CDR3 is made up of 16 amino acids. This CDR3 is CASSSITGGVALGYTF.

The chain combines TRBV7-9 with TRBJ2-7; TCRdb calls TRBD1, which cannot be checked without DNA. The CDR3 contains 16 residues. Germline V gene lookup returns CDR1 SEHNR and CDR2 FQNEAQ (reference sequence). The CDR3 sequence: CASSSGLTPSAYEQYF.

The V call is TRBV20-1, the J call TRBJ1-2; TCRdb outputs TRBD1, but without DNA this stays unchecked. CDR1 is DFQATT, CDR2 SNEGSKA, per germline (reference sequence). The CDR3 extends over 15 amino acids. This chain's CDR3 is CSARATGGANYGYTF.

This chain links TRBV5-6 with TRBJ2-7. The V gene's germline CDR1 is SGHDT and CDR2 YYEEEE. The CDR3 totals 12 residues. This chain's CDR3 is CASSLTLSEQYF.

This chain connects TRBV5-1 to TRBJ2-1; absent DNA, TCRdb's TRBD2 call cannot be checked. The CDR3 covers 21 residues. The germline V gene encodes CDR1 SGHRS and CDR2 YFSETQ. CDR3 region: CASSFIGLTSGRGRDRNEQFF.

The rearrangement links TRBV20-1 to TRBJ2-3; TCRdb picks TRBD1, but there is no DNA to check that call. The germline V gene has CDR1 DFQATT and CDR2 SNEGSKA (reference sequence). The CDR3 sequence is 16 residues long. The CDR3: CSAFPGTGIWTDTQYF.

The CDR3 spells CASKRYNEQFF. This chain connects TRBV6-6 to TRBJ2-1. Germline assignment: CDR1 MNHNY and CDR2 SVGAGI (reference sequence). The CDR3 runs to 11 residues.

This chain links TRBV7-8 with TRBJ2-1. From germline, CDR1 is SGHVS and CDR2 FQNEAQ. This CDR3 is built from 15 residues. CDR3 amino acids: CASSPRSSAYNEQFF.

The rearrangement joins TRBV19 to TRBJ2-5; TCRdb outputs TRBD2, but without DNA this stays unchecked. CDR1 is LNHDA, CDR2 SQIVND, per germline (reference sequence). This CDR3 is built from 16 residues. Here the CDR3 reads CASSQPRGLAIETQYF.

The chain is built from TRBV9 and TRBJ2-2; TCRdb calls TRBD1, which cannot be checked without DNA. Germline V gene data show CDR1 as SGDLS and CDR2 as YYNGEE. The CDR3 covers 14 residues. The chain's CDR3 is CASSVVGGTGELFF.

The genes are TRBV5-4 and TRBJ2-3. The CDR3 has 16 amino acids. CDR1 is SGHNT, CDR2 YYREEE, per germline (reference sequence). This chain's CDR3 is CASSLAGTAGTDTQYF. The full variable domain, in which reference TRBV5-4 and TRBJ2-3 provide the parts outside the CDR3, is ETGVTQSPTHLIKTRGQQVTLRCSSQSGHNTVSWYQQALGQGPQFIFQYYREEENGRGNFPPRFSGLQFPNYSSELNVNALELDDSALYLCASSLAGTAGTDTQYFGPGTRLTVL.

This chain connects TRBV27 to TRBJ2-2; the TRBD1 assignment by TCRdb is unverifiable without DNA. There are 16 residues in the CDR3. Germline lookup yields CDR1 MNHEY and CDR2 SMNVEV (reference sequence). The CDR3 loop is CASSLGGTLDTGELFF.

The gene calls are TRBV6-1 and TRBJ2-6. CDR1 is MNHNS, CDR2 SASEGT, per germline. CDR3 size: 15 residues. CDR3 sequence: CASTDEAARANVLTF.

V gene TRBV21-1 combines with J gene TRBJ1-1. TRBV21-1 is termed a pseudogene. This CDR3 contains 15 residues. The CDR3 protein is CASSKENFARGWVSF.

This CDR3 is CASSFGRGGAGNEQFF. This sequence joins TRBV12-3 or TRBV12-4 and TRBJ2-1; the TRBD2 assignment by TCRdb is unverifiable without DNA. This CDR3 has 16 amino acids.

This CDR3 reads CASTGTVFTDTQYF. The V call is TRBV5-1, the J call TRBJ2-3; lacking DNA, the TRBD1 call made by TCRdb goes unchecked. CDR3 length: 14 amino acids. Germline CDR1 is SGHRS and CDR2 is YFSETQ.

The J gene is TRBJ2-1, the V gene TRBV19; TCRdb's assignment of TRBD2 cannot be checked, as there is no DNA. Germline V gives CDR1 LNHDA, CDR2 SQIVND (reference sequence). This CDR3 has 13 amino acids. CDR3 region: CASSIDKAGEQFF. Variable domain in full (rest from reference TRBV19 and TRBJ2-1): DGGITQSPKYLFRKEGQNVTLSCEQNLNHDAMYWYRQDPGQGLRLIYYSQIVNDFQKGDIAEGYSVSREKKESFPLTVTSAQKNPTAFYLCASSIDKAGEQFFGPGTRLTVL.

The V and J genes are TRBV12-3 or TRBV12-4 and TRBJ1-4. The length of the CDR3 is 15 residues. CDR3 amino acids: CASLNLGLKNEKLFF.

Here the CDR3 reads CASSLSGSEQYF. The V and J genes are TRBV5-6 and TRBJ2-7; TCRdb's D call, TRBD1, is unchecked because there is no DNA. The CDR3 sequence is 12 residues long. Germline CDR1 and CDR2: SGHDT and YYEEEE.

The chain employs TRBV20-1 and TRBJ2-2; TCRdb indicates TRBD2, and absent DNA this call remains unverified. The V gene's germline CDR1 is DFQATT and CDR2 SNEGSKA (reference sequence). This CDR3 spans 16 amino acids. The CDR3 is CSARLAGGPRTGELFF.

The gene calls are TRBV7-2 and TRBJ2-3; the TCRdb D gene call, TRBD1, has no DNA to confirm it. CDR1 is SGHTA, CDR2 FQGNSA, per germline. The CDR3 loop spans 14 amino acids. The CDR3 loop reads CASSLGPRTDTQYF.

The rearrangement uses TRBV20-1 and TRBJ1-4; without DNA, the TCRdb call of TRBD1 cannot be checked. The V gene's germline CDR1 is DFQATT and CDR2 SNEGSKA (reference sequence). This CDR3 has 14 residues. The CDR3: CSATPRTSNEKLFF.

The chain uses TRBV30 and TRBJ1-3; TCRdb designates TRBD1, a call that cannot be tested without DNA. The CDR3 sequence is 15 residues long. The germline CDR1 and CDR2 sequences are GTSNPN and SVGIG (reference sequence). The CDR3: CAWSPPGQLGNTIYF.

V is TRBV5-1 and J is TRBJ2-2; no DNA is available, so the TRBD2 call from TCRdb remains unchecked. This CDR3 region has 16 residues. CDR1 and CDR2 from the germline V gene are SGHRS and YFSETQ. CDR3 in amino acids: CASSYDTGTTSGELFF.

The J gene is TRBJ2-5, the V gene TRBV5-1; lacking DNA, the TRBD1 call made by TCRdb goes unchecked. Germline assignment: CDR1 SGHRS and CDR2 YFSETQ. The CDR3 loop spans 15 amino acids. The CDR3 sequence is CASSDRQEAQETQYF.

The chain is built from TRBV12-3 or TRBV12-4 and TRBJ1-1. The CDR3 contains 11 residues. The CDR3 loop reads CASSFDREAFF.

The chain uses TRBV5-8 and TRBJ2-1; there is no DNA to check the TCRdb D call of TRBD2. This CDR3 has 13 amino acids. Germline V gene lookup returns CDR1 SGHTS and CDR2 YDEGEE. The CDR3 loop is CASSFQLGRGQFF.

This chain uses TRBV10-1 with TRBJ2-7; the TCRdb call, TRBD1, lacks DNA for checking. The germline V gene has CDR1 WNHNN and CDR2 SYGVQD (reference sequence). CDR3 length equals 14 residues. The CDR3 here is CASSYGTNPYEQYF.